This entry describes one TCR beta chain. Its antigen is currently unknown. These data originate in a study of T-cell memory formation after mild COVID-19. Study-wide results and limits: For contracting clones, CD4+ ones sat mainly in CM and EM, CD8+ in EMRA. Clones that got smaller from day 15 to 85 had even CD4/CD8, while clones growing later tipped toward CD4+.

TCRdb recomputed calls from the 5' RACE reads with MiXCR, one row per CDR3 protein. The sample consists of hundreds of thousands of distinct CDR3 sequences, 20% of them appearing once. Unmatched junction bases numbered 4, after V lost 6 bases and J lost 1 base. CDR3 length: 13 amino acids. Germline V gene data show CDR1 as DFQATT and CDR2 as SNEGSKA (reference sequence). V is TRBV20-1 and J is TRBJ1-1, with 8 bases fitting TRBD1. Source material: PBMCs or a T cell subset sorted from them (not recorded which). The clonotype comes from a man between 18 and 29 years old who had mild COVID-19 (a few samples of this study predate the infection). Cell type and time point are not known. The CDR3 sequence: CSASGTGNTEAFF. In DNA form, the CDR3 reads TGCAGTGCAAGTGGGACAGGGAACACTGAAGCTTTCTTT.